This record looks at one T cell receptor (beta chain) sequence and its context. Template switching added a universal primer site, and cDNA bore unique molecular identifiers. TCRdb independently ran MiXCR on the 5' RACE reads; one entry per CDR3 protein. The top ten clones hold about 2.7% of a sample with about 470,000 distinct CDR3 sequences, 20% to 25% of them seen once. The CDR3 has 15 amino acids. Looked up from germline, CDR1 is SQVTM and CDR2 is ANQGSEA. V dropped 5 bases and J dropped 8; count of bases not matched to a gene: 13. These data are taken from a study of identical twins. The same sample was also used in a study of T cells expressing NK-cell markers. As that report states: The sequencing cohort of eight donors included seven HCMV-seropositive individuals and one seronegative individual. One observes that, in several donors, these clonotypes were also the leading ones within the CD3+CD56-NKG2C+ fraction.

The specimen sequenced was CD4+ T cells sorted from blood. This chain uses TRBV29-1 with TRBJ2-1; 9 bases match TRBD2. The sequence was obtained from a woman aged 18-30 years in good health. The CDR3 spells CSVRRSRGGVDEQFF. The CDR3 nucleotides are TGCAGCGTTCGGCGGTCGCGGGGGGGGGTCGATGAGCAGTTCTTC.